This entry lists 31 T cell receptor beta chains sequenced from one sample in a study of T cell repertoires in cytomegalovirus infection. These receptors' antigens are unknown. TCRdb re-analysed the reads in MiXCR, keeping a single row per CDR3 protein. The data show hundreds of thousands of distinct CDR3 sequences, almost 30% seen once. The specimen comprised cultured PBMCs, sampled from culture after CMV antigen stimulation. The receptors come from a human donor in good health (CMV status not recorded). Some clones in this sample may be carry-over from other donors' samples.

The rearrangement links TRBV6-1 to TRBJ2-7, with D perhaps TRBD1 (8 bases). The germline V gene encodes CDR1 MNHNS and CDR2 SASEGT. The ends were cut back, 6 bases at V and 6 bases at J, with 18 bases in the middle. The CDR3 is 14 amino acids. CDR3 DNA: TGTGCCAGCAGCTCAGGGGGCGGGGGAGCCGAGCAGTACTTC. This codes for CASSSGGGGAEQYF.

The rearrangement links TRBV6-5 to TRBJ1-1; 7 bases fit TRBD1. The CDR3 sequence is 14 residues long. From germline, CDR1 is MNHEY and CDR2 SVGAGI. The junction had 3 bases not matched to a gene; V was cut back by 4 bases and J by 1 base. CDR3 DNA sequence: TGTGCCAGCAGTTTACAGGGGTGGAACACTGAAGCTTTCTTT. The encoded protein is CASSLQGWNTEAFF.

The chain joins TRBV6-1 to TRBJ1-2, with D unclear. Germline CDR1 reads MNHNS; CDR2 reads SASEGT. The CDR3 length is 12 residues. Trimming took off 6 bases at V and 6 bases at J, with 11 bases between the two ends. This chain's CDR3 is CASSTNWDGYTF. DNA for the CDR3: TGTGCCAGCAGCACTAACTGGGATGGCTACACCTTC.

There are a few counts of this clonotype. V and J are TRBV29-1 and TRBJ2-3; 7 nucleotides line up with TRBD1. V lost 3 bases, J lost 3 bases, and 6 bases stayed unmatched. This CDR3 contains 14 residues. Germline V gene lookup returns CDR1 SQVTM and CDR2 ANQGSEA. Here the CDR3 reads CSVDEDRPTDTQYF. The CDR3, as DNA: TGCAGCGTTGATGAGGACAGGCCTACAGATACGCAGTATTTT.

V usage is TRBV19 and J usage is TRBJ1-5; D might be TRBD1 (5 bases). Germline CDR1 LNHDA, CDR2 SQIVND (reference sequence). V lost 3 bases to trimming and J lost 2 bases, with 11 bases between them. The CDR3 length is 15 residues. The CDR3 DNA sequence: TGTGCCAGTAGTATCCCGGGGGATGGCAATCAGCCCCAGCATTTT. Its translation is CASSIPGDGNQPQHF.

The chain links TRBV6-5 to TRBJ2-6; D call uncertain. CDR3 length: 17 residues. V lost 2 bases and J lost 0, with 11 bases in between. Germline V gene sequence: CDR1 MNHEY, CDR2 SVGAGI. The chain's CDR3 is CASSYIGLVSGANVLTF. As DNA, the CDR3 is TGTGCCAGCAGTTACATAGGGCTGGTCTCTGGGGCCAACGTCCTGACTTTC.

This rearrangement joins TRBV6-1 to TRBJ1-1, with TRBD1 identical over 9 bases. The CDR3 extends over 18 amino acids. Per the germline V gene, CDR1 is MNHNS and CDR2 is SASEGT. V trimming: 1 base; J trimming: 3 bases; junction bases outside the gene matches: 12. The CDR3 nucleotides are TGTGCCAGCAGTGAAGGAGGGACAGGGTGGATGGGGGACACTGAAGCTTTCTTT. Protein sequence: CASSEGGTGWMGDTEAFF.

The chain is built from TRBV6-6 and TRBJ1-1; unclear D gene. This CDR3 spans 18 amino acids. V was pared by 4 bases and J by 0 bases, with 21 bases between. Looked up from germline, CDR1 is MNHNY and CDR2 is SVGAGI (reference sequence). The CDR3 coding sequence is TGTGCCAGCAGTTGGTCCCCCCCTGGAAGAGGGCTGAACACTGAAGCTTTCTTT. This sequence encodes CASSWSPPGRGLNTEAFF.

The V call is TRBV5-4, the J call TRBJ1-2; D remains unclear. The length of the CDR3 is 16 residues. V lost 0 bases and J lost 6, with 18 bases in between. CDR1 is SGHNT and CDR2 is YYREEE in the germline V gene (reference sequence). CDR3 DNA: TGTGCCAGCAGCTTGGATCAGGAATTGGTAGCCGATGGCTACACCTTC. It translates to CASSLDQELVADGYTF.

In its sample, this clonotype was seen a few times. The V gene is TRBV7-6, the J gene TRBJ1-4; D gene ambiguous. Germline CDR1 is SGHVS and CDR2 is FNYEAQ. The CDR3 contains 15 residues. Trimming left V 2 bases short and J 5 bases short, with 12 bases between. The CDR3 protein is CASSLSTQPNEKLFF. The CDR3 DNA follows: TGTGCCAGCAGCTTAAGTACACAGCCGAATGAAAAACTGTTTTTT.

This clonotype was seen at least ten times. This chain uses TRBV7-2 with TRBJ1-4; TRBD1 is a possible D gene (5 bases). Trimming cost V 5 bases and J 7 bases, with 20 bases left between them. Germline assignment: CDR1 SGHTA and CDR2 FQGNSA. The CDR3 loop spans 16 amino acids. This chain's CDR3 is CASSVEIQGFGEKLFF. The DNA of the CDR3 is TGTGCCAGCAGCGTTGAGATTCAGGGCTTCGGTGAAAAACTGTTTTTT.

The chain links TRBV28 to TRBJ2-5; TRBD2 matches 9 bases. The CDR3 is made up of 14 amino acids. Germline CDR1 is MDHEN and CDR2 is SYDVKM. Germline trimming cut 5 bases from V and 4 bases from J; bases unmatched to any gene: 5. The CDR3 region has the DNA TGTGCCAGCAGTCTAGTAGCGGGAGTAGAGACCCAGTACTTC. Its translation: CASSLVAGVETQYF. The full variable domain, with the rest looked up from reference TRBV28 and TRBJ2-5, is DVKVTQSSRYLVKRTGEKVFLECVQDMDHENMFWYRQDPGLGLRLIYFSYDVKMKEKGDIPEGYSVSREKKERFSLILESASTNQTSMYLCASSLVAGVETQYFGPGTRLLVL.

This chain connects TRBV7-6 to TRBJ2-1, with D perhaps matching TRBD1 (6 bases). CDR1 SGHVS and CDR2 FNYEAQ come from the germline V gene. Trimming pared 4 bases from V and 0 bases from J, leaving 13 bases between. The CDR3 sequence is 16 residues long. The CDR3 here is CASSSNRVSSYNEQFF. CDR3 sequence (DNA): TGTGCCAGCAGCTCAAACAGGGTCAGCTCCTACAATGAGCAGTTCTTC.

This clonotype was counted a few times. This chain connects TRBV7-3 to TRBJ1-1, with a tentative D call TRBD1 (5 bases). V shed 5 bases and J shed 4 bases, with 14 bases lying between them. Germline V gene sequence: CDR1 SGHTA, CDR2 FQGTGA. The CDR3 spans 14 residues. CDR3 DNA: TGTGCCAGCAGCCTGACAGCCATCTCCACTGAAGCTTTCTTT. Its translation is CASSLTAISTEAFF.

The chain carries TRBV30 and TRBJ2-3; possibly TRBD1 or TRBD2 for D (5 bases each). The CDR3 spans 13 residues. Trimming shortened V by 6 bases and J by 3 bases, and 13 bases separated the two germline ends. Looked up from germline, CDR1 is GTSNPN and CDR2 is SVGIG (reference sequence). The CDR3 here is CACGVGVTDTQYF. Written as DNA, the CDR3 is TGTGCCTGCGGCGTGGGGGTTACAGATACGCAGTATTTT. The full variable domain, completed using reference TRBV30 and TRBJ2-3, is SQTIHQWPATLVQPVGSPLSLECTVEGTSNPNLYWYRQAAGRGLQLLFYSVGIGQISSEVPQNLSASRPQDRQFILSSKKLLLSDSGFYLCACGVGVTDTQYFGPGTRLTVL.

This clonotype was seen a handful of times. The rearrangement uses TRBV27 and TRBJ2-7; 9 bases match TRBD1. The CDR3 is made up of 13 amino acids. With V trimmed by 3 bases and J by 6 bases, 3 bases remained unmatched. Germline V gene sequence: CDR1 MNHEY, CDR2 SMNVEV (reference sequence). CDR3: CASSFRTGAEQYF. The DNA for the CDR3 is TGTGCCAGCAGTTTCCGGACAGGGGCCGAGCAGTACTTC.

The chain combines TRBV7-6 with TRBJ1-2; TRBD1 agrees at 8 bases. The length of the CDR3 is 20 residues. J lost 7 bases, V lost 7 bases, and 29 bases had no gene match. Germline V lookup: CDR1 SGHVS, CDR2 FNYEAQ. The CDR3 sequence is CASNDDPPIMEGDRRGGYTF. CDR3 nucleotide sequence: TGTGCCAGCAACGACGACCCTCCAATAATGGAGGGGGACAGGAGGGGTGGCTACACCTTC.

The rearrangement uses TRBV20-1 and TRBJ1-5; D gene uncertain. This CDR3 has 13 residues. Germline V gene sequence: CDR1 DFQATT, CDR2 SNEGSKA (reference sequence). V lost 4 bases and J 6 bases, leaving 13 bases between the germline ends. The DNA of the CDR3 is TGCAGTGCTACGGGAGGGAGGTCTCAGCCCCAGCATTTT. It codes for CSATGGRSQPQHF.

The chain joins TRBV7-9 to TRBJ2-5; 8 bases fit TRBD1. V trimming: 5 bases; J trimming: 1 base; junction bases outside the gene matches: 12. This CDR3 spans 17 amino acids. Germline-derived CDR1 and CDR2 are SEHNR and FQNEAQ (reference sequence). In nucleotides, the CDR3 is TGTGCCAGCAGCCCTATTGAACCAGGGGGCCTCCAAGAGACCCAGTACTTC. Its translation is CASSPIEPGGLQETQYF.

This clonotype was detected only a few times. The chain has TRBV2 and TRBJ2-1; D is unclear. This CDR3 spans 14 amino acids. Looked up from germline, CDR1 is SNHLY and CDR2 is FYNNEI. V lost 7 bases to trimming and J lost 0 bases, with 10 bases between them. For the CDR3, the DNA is TGTGCCAGCAAGAGAGAAAGCTCCTACAATGAGCAGTTCTTC. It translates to CASKRESSYNEQFF.

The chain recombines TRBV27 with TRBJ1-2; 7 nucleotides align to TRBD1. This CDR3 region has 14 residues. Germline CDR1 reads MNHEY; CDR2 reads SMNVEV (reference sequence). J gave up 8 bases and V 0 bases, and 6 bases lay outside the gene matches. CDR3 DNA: TGTGCCAGCAGTTTATCGCGACAGGGCTACGGCTACACCTTC. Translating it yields CASSLSRQGYGYTF.

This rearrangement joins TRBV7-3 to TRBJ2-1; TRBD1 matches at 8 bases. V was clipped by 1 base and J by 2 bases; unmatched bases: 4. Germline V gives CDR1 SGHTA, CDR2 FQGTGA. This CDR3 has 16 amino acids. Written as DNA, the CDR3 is TGTGCCAGCAGCTTAAATCAGGGGGCTGCCTACAATGAGCAGTTCTTC. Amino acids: CASSLNQGAAYNEQFF. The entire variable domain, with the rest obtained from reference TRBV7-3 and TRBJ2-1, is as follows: GAGVSQTPSNKVTEKGKYVELRCDPISGHTALYWYRQSLGQGPEFLIYFQGTGAADDSGLPNDRFFAVRPEGSVSTLKIQRTERGDSAVYLCASSLNQGAAYNEQFFGPGTRLTVL.

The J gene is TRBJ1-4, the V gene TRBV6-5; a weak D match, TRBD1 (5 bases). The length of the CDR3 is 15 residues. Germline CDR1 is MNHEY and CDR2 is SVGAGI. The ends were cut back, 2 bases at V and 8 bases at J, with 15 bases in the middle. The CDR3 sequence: CASSYRGGVGEKLFF. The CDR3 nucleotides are TGTGCCAGCAGTTACCGCGGGGGGGTCGGGGAAAAACTGTTTTTT.

For the CDR3, the DNA is TGTGCCAGCAGCGGGCGGACAGGGCAGTGGGAGACCCAGTACTTC. Translated: CASSGRTGQWETQYF. The chain uses TRBV5-4 and TRBJ2-5, with TRBD1 identical over 8 bases. The trim removed 4 bases at V and 5 bases at J, leaving 10 bases unmatched. Per the germline V gene, CDR1 is SGHNT and CDR2 is YYREEE (reference sequence). The length of the CDR3 is 15 residues.

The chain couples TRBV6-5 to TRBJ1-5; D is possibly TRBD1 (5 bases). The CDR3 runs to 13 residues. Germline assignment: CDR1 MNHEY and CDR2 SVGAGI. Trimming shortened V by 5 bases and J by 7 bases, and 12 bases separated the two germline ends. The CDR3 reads CASSGREGQPQHF. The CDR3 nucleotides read TGTGCCAGCAGTGGCAGGGAAGGCCAGCCCCAGCATTTT.

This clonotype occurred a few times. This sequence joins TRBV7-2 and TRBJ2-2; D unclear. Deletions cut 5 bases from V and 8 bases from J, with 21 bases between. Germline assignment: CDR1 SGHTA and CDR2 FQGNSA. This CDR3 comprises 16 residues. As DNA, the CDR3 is TGTGCCAGCAGCAATTCTCGGGTCGCCCGCGCTGGGGAGCTGTTTTTT. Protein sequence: CASSNSRVARAGELFF.

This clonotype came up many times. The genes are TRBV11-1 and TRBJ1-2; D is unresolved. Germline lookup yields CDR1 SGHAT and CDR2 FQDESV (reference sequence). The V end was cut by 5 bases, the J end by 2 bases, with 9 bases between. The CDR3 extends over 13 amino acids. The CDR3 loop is CASSRGQNYGYTF. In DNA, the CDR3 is TGTGCCAGCAGCCGAGGGCAGAACTATGGCTACACCTTC.

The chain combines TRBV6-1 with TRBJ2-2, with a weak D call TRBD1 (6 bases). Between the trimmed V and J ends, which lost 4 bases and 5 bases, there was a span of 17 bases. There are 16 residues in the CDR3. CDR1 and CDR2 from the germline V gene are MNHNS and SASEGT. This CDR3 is CASSGTGTTRTGELFF. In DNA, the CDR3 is TGTGCCAGCAGTGGGACCGGGACAACGAGGACCGGGGAGCTGTTTTTT.

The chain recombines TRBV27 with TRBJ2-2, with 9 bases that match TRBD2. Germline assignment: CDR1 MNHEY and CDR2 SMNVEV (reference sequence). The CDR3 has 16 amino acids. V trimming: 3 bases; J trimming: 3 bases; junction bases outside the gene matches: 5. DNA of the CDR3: TGTGCCAGCAGTTTCCGCGGGAGGGCGGACACCGGGGAGCTGTTTTTT. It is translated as CASSFRGRADTGELFF.

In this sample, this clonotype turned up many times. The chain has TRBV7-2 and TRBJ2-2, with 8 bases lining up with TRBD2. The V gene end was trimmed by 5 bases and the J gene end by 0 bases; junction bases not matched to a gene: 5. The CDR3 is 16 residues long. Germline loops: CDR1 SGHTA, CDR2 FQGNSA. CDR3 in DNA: TGTGCCAGCAGCCCTGCCGGGGGGGCGAACACCGGGGAGCTGTTTTTT. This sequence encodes CASSPAGGANTGELFF.

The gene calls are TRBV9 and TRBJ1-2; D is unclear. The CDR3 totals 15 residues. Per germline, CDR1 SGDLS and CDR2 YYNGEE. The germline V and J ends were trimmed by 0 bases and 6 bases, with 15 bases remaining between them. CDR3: CASSVGAIDGDGYTF. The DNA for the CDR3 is TGTGCCAGCAGCGTAGGAGCCATTGATGGAGATGGCTACACCTTC.